A single sample gave rise to the 16 T cell receptor beta chains below, sequenced in a study of cytomegalovirus exposure and HLA in healthy donors (TCRdb year 2017). The library was made by the immunoSEQ multiplex PCR assay. A mixture of 60 forward primers for TCR Vbeta segments and 13 reverse primers for TCR Jbeta segments was used in the multiplex PCR. The table comes from immuneACCESS by way of TCRdb, which keeps in-frame sequences with V and J called. Part of the clones is missing from these tables; in studies checked, under half for an unresolved V gene and the rest for unknown reasons. This sample holds 95,000 to 100,000 clones; roughly three quarters were observed only once. The ten biggest clones cover 19% of the sample. Material: PBMCs. The source of these receptors is a woman aged 55-69 years in good health and CMV-seropositive.

The chain uses TRBV15 and TRBJ2-5; D possibly corresponds to TRBD1 (5 bases). With 7 bases removed from V and 2 bases from J, the gap between germline ends came to 17 bases. Germline-derived CDR1 and CDR2 are LNHNV and YYDKDF (reference sequence). The CDR3 has 15 amino acids. Here the CDR3 DNA reads TGTGCCACCACCAGCCAGGGATGGGCTCAAGAGACCCAGTACTTC. This sequence encodes CATTSQGWAQETQYF. Drawing the rest from reference TRBV15 and TRBJ2-5, the complete variable domain is DAMVIQNPRYQVTQFGKPVTLSCSQTLNHNVMYWYQQKSSQAPKLLFHYYDKDFNNEADTPDNFQSRRPNTSFCFLDIRSPGLGDTAMYLCATTSQGWAQETQYFGPGTRLLVL.

The chain uses TRBV29-1 and TRBJ1-1, with D uncertain. Germline CDR1 SQVTM, CDR2 ANQGSEA. There are 13 residues in the CDR3. The V end was cut by 1 base, the J end by 5 bases, with 11 bases between. The CDR3 loop reads CSVEGRLWTEAFF. CDR3 nucleotides: TGCAGCGTTGAAGGGCGGCTTTGGACTGAAGCTTTCTTT.

J is TRBJ1-3 and V is TRBV5-1, with TRBD1 matching over 7 bases. This CDR3 has 14 residues. The junction had 6 bases not matched to a gene; V was cut back by 3 bases and J by 6 bases. Germline CDR1 is SGHRS and CDR2 is YFSETQ. The CDR3 sequence: CASSSGTVPNTIYF. The DNA of the CDR3 is TGCGCCAGCAGCTCGGGGACAGTTCCAAACACCATATATTTT.

The chain recombines TRBV19 with TRBJ1-5, with 11 bases fitting TRBD1. The CDR3 length is 16 residues. Germline CDR1 is LNHDA and CDR2 is SQIVND (reference sequence). The trim removed 6 bases at V and 6 bases at J, leaving 10 bases unmatched. The CDR3 bases are TGTGCCAGTAGGGGACAGGGGGAAGGATTTGGTCAGCCCCAGCATTTT. Protein: CASRGQGEGFGQPQHF. The full variable domain, rest sourced from reference TRBV19 and TRBJ1-5, is DGGITQSPKYLFRKEGQNVTLSCEQNLNHDAMYWYRQDPGQGLRLIYYSQIVNDFQKGDIAEGYSVSREKKESFPLTVTSAQKNPTAFYLCASRGQGEGFGQPQHFGDGTRLSIL.

The chain employs TRBV30 and TRBJ1-4; 8 nucleotides line up with TRBD1. The germline CDR1 and CDR2 sequences are GTSNPN and SVGIG (reference sequence). V lost 5 bases to trimming and J lost 5 bases; unmatched junction nucleotides: 4. The CDR3 spans 13 residues. Here the CDR3 DNA reads TGTGCCTGGTCTCAGGGGGCGAATGAAAAACTGTTTTTT. It encodes CAWSQGANEKLFF.

The rearrangement links TRBV11-2 to TRBJ2-2; D perhaps matches TRBD1 (6 bases). Germline-derived CDR1 and CDR2 are SGHAT and FQNNGV. V lost 1 base and J lost 8, with 17 bases in between. CDR3 length equals 16 residues. The DNA of the CDR3 is TGTGCCAGCAGCTTAGTTCCGTACAGGGTTCCAGGGGAGCTGTTTTTT. The encoded protein is CASSLVPYRVPGELFF.

This chain uses TRBV6-5 with TRBJ2-7; 8 bases match TRBD2. The germline gives CDR1 MNHEY, CDR2 SVGAGI. Trimming at V came to 4 bases and at J to 0 bases, leaving 5 bases not matched to a gene. This CDR3 region has 15 residues. The chain's CDR3 is CASSSGLVSSYEQYF. Here the CDR3 DNA reads TGTGCCAGCAGTTCGGGACTAGTGAGCTCCTACGAGCAGTACTTC.

The J gene is TRBJ1-5, the V gene TRBV27, with TRBD1 matching over 7 bases. Germline V gene lookup returns CDR1 MNHEY and CDR2 SMNVEV (reference sequence). CDR3 size: 18 residues. The V gene end was trimmed by 3 bases and the J gene end by 0 bases; junction bases not matched to a gene: 11. In DNA form, the CDR3 reads TGTGCCAGCAGTTTCCCCGGGGGACAGCCCTTTAGCAATCAGCCCCAGCATTTT. Encoded protein: CASSFPGGQPFSNQPQHF.

This chain links TRBV28 with TRBJ2-3; D is possibly TRBD1 (5 bases). The ends were cut back, 5 bases at V and 2 bases at J, with 11 bases in the middle. The CDR3 runs to 14 residues. Germline V gene data show CDR1 as MDHEN and CDR2 as SYDVKM. CDR3 bases: TGTGCCAGCAGTGTTCAGGGATCCACAGATACGCAGTATTTT. Its translation: CASSVQGSTDTQYF. The full variable domain, with the rest looked up from reference TRBV28 and TRBJ2-3, is DVKVTQSSRYLVKRTGEKVFLECVQDMDHENMFWYRQDPGLGLRLIYFSYDVKMKEKGDIPEGYSVSREKKERFSLILESASTNQTSMYLCASSVQGSTDTQYFGPGTRLTVL.

The chain carries TRBV14 and TRBJ2-7; possible D gene TRBD1, 5 bases. Trimming removed 0 bases from V and 6 bases from J, with 9 bases in between. CDR1 and CDR2 from the germline V gene are SGHDN and FVKESK. This CDR3 spans 13 amino acids. DNA for the CDR3: TGTGCCAGCAGCCAAGATATCAGGGCCGAGCAGTACTTC. Its translation: CASSQDIRAEQYF.

The J gene is TRBJ2-1, the V gene TRBV7-9; the match to TRBD2 covers 14 bases. Germline CDR1 reads SEHNR; CDR2 reads FQNEAQ (reference sequence). This CDR3 contains 17 residues. V lost 2 bases, J lost 10 bases, and 10 bases stayed unmatched. The CDR3 sequence is CASSLFQGLAGAYEQFF. In nucleotides, the CDR3 is TGTGCCAGCAGCTTATTCCAGGGACTAGCGGGAGCATACGAGCAGTTCTTC.

CDR3 in amino acids: CASTPTGLRYEQYF. The CDR3 DNA reads TGTGCCAGCACCCCGACAGGGTTAAGGTACGAGCAGTACTTC. The chain joins TRBV6-6 to TRBJ2-7; TRBD1 agrees at 7 bases. CDR1 and CDR2 (germline): MNHNY, SVGAGI (reference sequence). V dropped 7 bases and J dropped 4; count of bases not matched to a gene: 10. This CDR3 region has 14 residues.

The V gene is TRBV2, the J gene TRBJ1-5; possible D gene TRBD1, 6 bases. The CDR3 spans 13 residues. Germline lookup yields CDR1 SNHLY and CDR2 FYNNEI. Trimming pared 4 bases from V and 4 bases from J, leaving 8 bases between. The CDR3 region has the DNA TGTGCCAGCAGTGTAGGGGGTAATCAGCCCCAGCATTTT. Translated, it gives CASSVGGNQPQHF. Full variable domain (outside the CDR3, taken from reference TRBV2 and TRBJ1-5): EPEVTQTPSHQVTQMGQEVILRCVPISNHLYFYWYRQILGQKVEFLVSFYNNEISEKSEIFDDQFSVERPDGSNFTLKIRSTKLEDSAMYFCASSVGGNQPQHFGDGTRLSIL.

The V and J genes are TRBV7-3 and TRBJ2-1, with D possibly being TRBD1 (6 bases). CDR3 length equals 14 residues. Trimming pared 5 bases from V and 8 bases from J, leaving 16 bases between. Germline V CDR1 and CDR2: SGHTA, FQGTGA. The CDR3 reads CASSPGQNRDEQFF. CDR3 DNA: TGTGCCAGCAGCCCCGGACAGAACAGAGATGAGCAGTTCTTC.

The chain uses TRBV5-1 and TRBJ2-5, with D unresolved. The CDR3 consists of 14 residues. CDR1 is SGHRS and CDR2 is YFSETQ in the germline V gene. Trimming removed 0 bases at V and 2 bases at J, with 8 bases between. The CDR3 coding sequence is TGCGCCAGCAGCTTGGCCGGTTTACAAGAGACCCAGTACTTC. It is translated as CASSLAGLQETQYF.

The chain combines TRBV30 with TRBJ2-1, with 10 bases identical to TRBD1. J gave up 10 bases and V 2 bases, and 14 bases lay outside the gene matches. The CDR3 length is 16 residues. Germline V gene data show CDR1 as GTSNPN and CDR2 as SVGIG (reference sequence). DNA of the CDR3: TGTGCCTGGAGTCCCCTAGGGGGACAGGGGTTGAGGGAGCAGTTCTTC. It specifies CAWSPLGGQGLREQFF.